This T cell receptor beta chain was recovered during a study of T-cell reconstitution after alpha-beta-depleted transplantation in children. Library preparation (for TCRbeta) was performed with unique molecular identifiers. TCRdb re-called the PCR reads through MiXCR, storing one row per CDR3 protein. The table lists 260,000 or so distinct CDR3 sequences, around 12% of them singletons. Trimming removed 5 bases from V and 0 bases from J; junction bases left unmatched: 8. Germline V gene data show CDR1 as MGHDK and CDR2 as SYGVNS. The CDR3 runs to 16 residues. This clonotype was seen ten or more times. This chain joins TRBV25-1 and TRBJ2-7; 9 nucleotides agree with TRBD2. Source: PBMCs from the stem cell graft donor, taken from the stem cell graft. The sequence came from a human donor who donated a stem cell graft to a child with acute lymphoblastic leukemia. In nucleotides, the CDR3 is TGTGCCAGCAGTCAAACTGGGCGGGGGGGCTCCTACGAGCAGTACTTC. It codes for CASSQTGRGGSYEQYF.